The entry that follows covers one TCR beta chain sequence. Germline loops: CDR1 LNHDA, CDR2 SQIVND (reference sequence). V lost 9 bases to trimming and J lost 4 bases, with 16 bases between them. CDR3 length equals 13 residues. The record originates from a study of CD8 T cells in Susac syndrome. Random hexamers were used to reverse transcribe the RNA input (about 0.5 to 1 ug). Using its own MiXCR run on the immunoSEQ multiplex PCR reads, TCRdb lists one record per CDR3 protein. The table has about 130,000 distinct CDR3 sequences, about 96% seen once. This clonotype originated in a human donor in good health. The chain links TRBV19 to TRBJ2-7; D possibly matches TRBD1 or TRBD2 (5 bases each). The sequencing input was CD4+ T cells from PBMCs. The CDR3 loop is CARPPGTIYEQYF. In DNA form, the CDR3 reads TGTGCCAGACCGCCCGGGACCATTTACGAGCAGTACTTC.